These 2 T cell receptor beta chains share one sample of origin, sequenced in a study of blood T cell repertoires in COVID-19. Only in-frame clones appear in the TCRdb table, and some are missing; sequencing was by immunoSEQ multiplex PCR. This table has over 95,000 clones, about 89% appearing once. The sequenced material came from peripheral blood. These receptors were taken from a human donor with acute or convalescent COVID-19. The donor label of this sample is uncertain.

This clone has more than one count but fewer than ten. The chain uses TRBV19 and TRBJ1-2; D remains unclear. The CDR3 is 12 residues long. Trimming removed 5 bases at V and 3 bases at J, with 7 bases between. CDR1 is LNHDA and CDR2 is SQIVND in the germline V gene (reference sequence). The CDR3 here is CASSSFYYGYTF. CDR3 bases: TGTGCCAGTAGTTCGTTCTACTATGGCTACACCTTC.

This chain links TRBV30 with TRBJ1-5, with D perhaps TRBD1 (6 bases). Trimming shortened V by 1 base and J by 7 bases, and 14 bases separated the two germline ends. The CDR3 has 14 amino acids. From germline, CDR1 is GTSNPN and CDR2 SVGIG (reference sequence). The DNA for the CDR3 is TGTGCCTGGAGTGAGGGGGTCGGAAAACAGCCCCAGCATTTT. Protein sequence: CAWSEGVGKQPQHF.